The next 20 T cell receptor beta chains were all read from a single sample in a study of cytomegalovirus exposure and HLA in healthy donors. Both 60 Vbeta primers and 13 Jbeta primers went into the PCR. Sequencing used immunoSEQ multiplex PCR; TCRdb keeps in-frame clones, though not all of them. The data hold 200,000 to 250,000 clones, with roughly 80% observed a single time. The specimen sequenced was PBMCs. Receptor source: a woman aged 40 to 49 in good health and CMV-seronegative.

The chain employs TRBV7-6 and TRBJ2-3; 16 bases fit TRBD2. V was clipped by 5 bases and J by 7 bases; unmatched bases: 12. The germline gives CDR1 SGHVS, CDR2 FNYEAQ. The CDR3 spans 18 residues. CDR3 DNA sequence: TGTGCCAGCAGCACGGGACTAGCGGGAGGGTTCTCGCGGTATACGCAGTATTTT. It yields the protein CASSTGLAGGFSRYTQYF.

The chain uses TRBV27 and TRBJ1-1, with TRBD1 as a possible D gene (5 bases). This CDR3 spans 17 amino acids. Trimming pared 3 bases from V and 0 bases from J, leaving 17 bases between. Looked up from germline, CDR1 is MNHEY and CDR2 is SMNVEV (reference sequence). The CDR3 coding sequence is TGTGCCAGCAGTTTCTTGTCCGGGGGGGTTGTGAACACTGAAGCTTTCTTT. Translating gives CASSFLSGGVVNTEAFF.

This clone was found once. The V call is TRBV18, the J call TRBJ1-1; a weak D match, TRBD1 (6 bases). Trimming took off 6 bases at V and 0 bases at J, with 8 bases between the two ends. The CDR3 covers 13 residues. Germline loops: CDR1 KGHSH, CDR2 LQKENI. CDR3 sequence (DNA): TGTGCCAGCTCGGGGGCTTTGAACACTGAAGCTTTCTTT. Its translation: CASSGALNTEAFF.

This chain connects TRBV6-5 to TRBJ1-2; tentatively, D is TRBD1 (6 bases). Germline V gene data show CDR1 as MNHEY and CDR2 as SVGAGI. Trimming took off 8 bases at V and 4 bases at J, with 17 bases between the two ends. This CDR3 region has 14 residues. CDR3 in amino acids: CASGSRGAAYGYTF. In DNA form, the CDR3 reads TGTGCCAGCGGCTCTCGGGGGGCGGCCTATGGCTACACCTTC.

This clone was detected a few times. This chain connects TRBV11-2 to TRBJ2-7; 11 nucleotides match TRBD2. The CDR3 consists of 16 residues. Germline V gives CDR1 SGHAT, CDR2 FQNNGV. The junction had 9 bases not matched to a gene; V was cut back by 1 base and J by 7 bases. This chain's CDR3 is CASSLAVTLAGEEQYF. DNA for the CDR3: TGTGCCAGCAGCTTAGCGGTTACACTAGCGGGAGAAGAGCAGTACTTC.

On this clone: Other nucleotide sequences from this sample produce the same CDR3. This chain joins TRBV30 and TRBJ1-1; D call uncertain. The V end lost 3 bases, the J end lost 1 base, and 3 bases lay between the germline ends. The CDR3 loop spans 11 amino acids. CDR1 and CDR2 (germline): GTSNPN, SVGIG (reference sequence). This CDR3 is CAWSRNTEAFF. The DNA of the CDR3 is TGTGCCTGGAGCAGGAACACTGAAGCTTTCTTT. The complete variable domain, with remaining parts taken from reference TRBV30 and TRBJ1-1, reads SQTIHQWPATLVQPVGSPLSLECTVEGTSNPNLYWYRQAAGRGLQLLFYSVGIGQISSEVPQNLSASRPQDRQFILSSKKLLLSDSGFYLCAWSRNTEAFFGQGTRLTVV.

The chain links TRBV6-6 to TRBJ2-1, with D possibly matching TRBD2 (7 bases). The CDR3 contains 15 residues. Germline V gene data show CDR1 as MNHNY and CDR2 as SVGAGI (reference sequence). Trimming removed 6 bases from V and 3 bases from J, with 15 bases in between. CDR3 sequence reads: CASSRGGRVYNEQFF. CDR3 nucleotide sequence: TGTGCCAGCAGCCGCGGGGGCAGGGTCTACAATGAGCAGTTCTTC.

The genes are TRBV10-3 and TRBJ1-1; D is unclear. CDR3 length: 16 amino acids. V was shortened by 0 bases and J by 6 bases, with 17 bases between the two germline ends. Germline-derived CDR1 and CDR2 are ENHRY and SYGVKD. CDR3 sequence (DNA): TGTGCCATCAGTGAGTCTCGGGGTTTGGGTAACCCTGAAGCTTTCTTT. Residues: CAISESRGLGNPEAFF.

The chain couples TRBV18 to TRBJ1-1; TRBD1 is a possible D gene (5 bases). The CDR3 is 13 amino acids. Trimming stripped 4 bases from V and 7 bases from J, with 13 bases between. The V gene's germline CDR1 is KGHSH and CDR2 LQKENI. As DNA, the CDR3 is TGTGCCAGCTCACGGGGGGACCGCATTGAAGCTTTCTTT. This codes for CASSRGDRIEAFF.

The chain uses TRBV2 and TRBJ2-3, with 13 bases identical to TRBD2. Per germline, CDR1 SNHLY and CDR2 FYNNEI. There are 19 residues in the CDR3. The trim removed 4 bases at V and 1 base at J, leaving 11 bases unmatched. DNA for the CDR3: TGTGCCAGCAGTGCTAAGCCACTAGCGGGAGGGCCGGGCACAGATACGCAGTATTTT. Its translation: CASSAKPLAGGPGTDTQYF.

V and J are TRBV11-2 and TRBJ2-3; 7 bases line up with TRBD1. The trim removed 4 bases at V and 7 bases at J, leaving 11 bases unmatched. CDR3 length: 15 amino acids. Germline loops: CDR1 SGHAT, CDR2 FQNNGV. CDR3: CASSSNRGLHNTQYF. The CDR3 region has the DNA TGTGCCAGCAGCTCCAACAGGGGTCTCCACAATACGCAGTATTTT.

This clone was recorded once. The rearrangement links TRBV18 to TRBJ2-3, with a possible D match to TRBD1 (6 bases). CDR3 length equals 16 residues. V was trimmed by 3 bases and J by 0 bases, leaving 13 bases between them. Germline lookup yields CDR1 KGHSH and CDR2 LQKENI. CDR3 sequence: CASSPTAGASTDTQYF. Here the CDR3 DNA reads TGTGCCAGCTCACCCACCGCAGGGGCTAGCACAGATACGCAGTATTTT.

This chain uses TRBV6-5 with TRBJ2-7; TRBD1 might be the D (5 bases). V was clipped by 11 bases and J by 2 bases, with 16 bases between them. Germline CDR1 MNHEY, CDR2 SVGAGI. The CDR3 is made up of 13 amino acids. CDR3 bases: TGTGCCGTCCAGGGCGTCCTACCCTACGAGCAGTACTTC. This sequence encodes CAVQGVLPYEQYF.

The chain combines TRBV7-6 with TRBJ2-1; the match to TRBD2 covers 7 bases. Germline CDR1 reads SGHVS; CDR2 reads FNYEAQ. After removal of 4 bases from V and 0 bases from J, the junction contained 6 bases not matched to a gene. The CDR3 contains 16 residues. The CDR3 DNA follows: TGTGCCAGCAGCTCTAGCAGCGGGGACTCCTACAATGAGCAGTTCTTC. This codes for CASSSSSGDSYNEQFF.

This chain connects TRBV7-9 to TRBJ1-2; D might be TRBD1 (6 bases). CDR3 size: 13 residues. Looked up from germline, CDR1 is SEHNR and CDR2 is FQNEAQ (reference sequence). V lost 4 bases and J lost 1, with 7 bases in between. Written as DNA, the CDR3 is TGTGCCAGCAGCTCGGACAGTAACTATGGCTACACCTTC. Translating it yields CASSSDSNYGYTF.

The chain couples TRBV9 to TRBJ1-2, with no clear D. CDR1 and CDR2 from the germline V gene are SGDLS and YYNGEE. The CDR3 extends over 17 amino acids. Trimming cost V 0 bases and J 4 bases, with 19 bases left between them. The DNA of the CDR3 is TGTGCCAGCAGCGTAGAACCCTCTGGTCTGACGGGCTATGGCTACACCTTC. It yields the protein CASSVEPSGLTGYGYTF.

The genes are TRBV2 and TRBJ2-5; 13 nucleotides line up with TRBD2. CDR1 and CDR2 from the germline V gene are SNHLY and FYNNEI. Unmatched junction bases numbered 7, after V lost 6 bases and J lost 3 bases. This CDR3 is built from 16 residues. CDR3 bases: TGTGCCAGCAGGGAAACTAGCGGGAGGGCCGAAGAGACCCAGTACTTC. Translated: CASRETSGRAEETQYF.

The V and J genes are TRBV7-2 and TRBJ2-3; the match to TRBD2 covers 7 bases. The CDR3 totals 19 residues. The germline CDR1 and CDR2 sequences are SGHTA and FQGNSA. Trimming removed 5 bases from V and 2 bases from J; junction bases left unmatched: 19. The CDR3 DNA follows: TGTGCCAGCAGCCTTAATTTACTAGCGTATCCGCAGAACACAGATACGCAGTATTTT. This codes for CASSLNLLAYPQNTDTQYF. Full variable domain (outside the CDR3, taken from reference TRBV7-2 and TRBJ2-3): GAGVSQSPSNKVTEKGKDVELRCDPISGHTALYWYRQSLGQGLEFLIYFQGNSAPDKSGLPSDRFSAERTGGSVSTLTIQRTQQEDSAVYLCASSLNLLAYPQNTDTQYFGPGTRLTVL.

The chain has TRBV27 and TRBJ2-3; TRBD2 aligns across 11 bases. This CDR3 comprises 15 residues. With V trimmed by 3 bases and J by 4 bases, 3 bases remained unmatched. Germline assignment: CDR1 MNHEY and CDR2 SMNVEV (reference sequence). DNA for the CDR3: TGTGCCAGCAGTTTCTTAGCGGGAGGGGCAGATACGCAGTATTTT. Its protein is CASSFLAGGADTQYF.

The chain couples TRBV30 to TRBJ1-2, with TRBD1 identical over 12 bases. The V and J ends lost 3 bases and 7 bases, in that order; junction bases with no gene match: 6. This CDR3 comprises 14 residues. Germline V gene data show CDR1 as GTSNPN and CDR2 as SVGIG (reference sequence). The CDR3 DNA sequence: TGTGCCTGGAGGGGACAGGGGGCCTGGCGTGGCTACACCTTC. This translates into CAWRGQGAWRGYTF.